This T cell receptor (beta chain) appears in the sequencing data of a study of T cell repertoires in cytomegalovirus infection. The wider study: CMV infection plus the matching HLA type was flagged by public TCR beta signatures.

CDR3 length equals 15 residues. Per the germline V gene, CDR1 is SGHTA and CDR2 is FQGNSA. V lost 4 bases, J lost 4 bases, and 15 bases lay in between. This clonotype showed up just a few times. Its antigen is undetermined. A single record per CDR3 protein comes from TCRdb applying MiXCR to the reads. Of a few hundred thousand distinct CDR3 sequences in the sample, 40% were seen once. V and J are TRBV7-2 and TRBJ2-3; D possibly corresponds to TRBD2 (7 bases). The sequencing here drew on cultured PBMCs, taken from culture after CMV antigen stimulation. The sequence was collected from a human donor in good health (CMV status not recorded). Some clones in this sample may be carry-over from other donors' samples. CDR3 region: CASSSWGGGSDTQYF. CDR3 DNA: TGTGCCAGCAGCTCGTGGGGGGGCGGTTCAGATACGCAGTATTTT.